This T cell receptor (beta chain) was observed in a study of spatial heterogeneity in lung cancer. The CDR3 is 14 amino acids. J gave up 6 bases and V 3 bases, and 8 bases lay outside the gene matches. The V gene's germline CDR1 is DFQATT and CDR2 SNEGSKA (reference sequence). The study's findings and limits: Tumor mutation counts were tracked by expanded intratumoral alpha and beta TCR counts.

Time point in this sample: sample taken at primary tumor resection. There are many counts of this clonotype. Its antigen is not identified. TCRdb reanalysed the 5' RACE reads using MiXCR and keeps one entry per CDR3 protein. The table lists about 100,000 distinct CDR3 sequences, 4.4% of them singletons. The sample was lung tumor tissue, taken at surgery. The clonotype was recovered from a male donor with early-stage non-small cell lung cancer. V usage is TRBV20-1 and J usage is TRBJ2-1; 7 bases map to TRBD2. CDR3 amino acids: CSASLAGESNEQFF. Written as DNA, the CDR3 is TGCAGTGCTAGTTTGGCGGGAGAGAGCAATGAGCAGTTCTTC.